These 21 T cell receptor beta chains share one sample of origin, sequenced in a study of blood T cell repertoires in COVID-19. Profiled with immunoSEQ multiplex PCR; TCRdb holds only in-frame clones, not every one. The sample holds approximately 280,000 clones, less than 85% seen once. Sequencing was performed on peripheral blood. These receptors were taken from a human donor with COVID-19, enrolled during active disease. The donor label of this sample is uncertain.

The V gene is TRBV7-3, the J gene TRBJ2-2, with D perhaps TRBD2 (6 bases). The CDR3 contains 15 residues. Trimming took off 5 bases at V and 4 bases at J, with 14 bases between the two ends. The germline gives CDR1 SGHTA, CDR2 FQGTGA. The CDR3 here is CASSQTGSGTGELFF. The CDR3 bases are TGTGCCAGCAGCCAGACCGGGAGTGGCACCGGGGAGCTGTTTTTT.

The chain is built from TRBV2 and TRBJ2-7, with TRBD2 matching over 9 bases. The CDR3 covers 15 residues. V lost 1 base and J lost 8; bases outside the gene matches: 9. CDR1 and CDR2 from the germline V gene are SNHLY and FYNNEI. CDR3 sequence: CASSEVGLAGFQQYF. DNA of the CDR3: TGTGCCAGCAGTGAAGTGGGCCTAGCGGGATTTCAGCAGTACTTC.

The genes are TRBV19 and TRBJ2-5; maybe TRBD1 (5 bases). CDR3 size: 14 residues. V lost 3 bases and J lost 2, with 10 bases in between. From germline, CDR1 is LNHDA and CDR2 SQIVND (reference sequence). In DNA, the CDR3 is TGTGCCAGTAGTATGGGTGACAGTCAAGAGACCCAGTACTTC. Amino acid sequence: CASSMGDSQETQYF.

This chain uses TRBV28 with TRBJ2-5; the D gene is possibly TRBD2 (5 bases). Germline assignment: CDR1 MDHEN and CDR2 SYDVKM. The CDR3 length is 14 residues. Between the trimmed V and J ends, which lost 2 bases and 1 base, there was a span of 8 bases. CDR3 amino acids: CASSLGGIQETQYF. The DNA of the CDR3 is TGTGCCAGCAGTTTAGGAGGTATCCAAGAGACCCAGTACTTC.

This clone occurred a few times. J is TRBJ2-1 and V is TRBV4-3, with a possible D match to TRBD1 (6 bases). Germline lookup yields CDR1 LGHNA and CDR2 YSLEER. Trimming removed 4 bases from V and 4 bases from J, with 8 bases in between. This CDR3 has 13 amino acids. This chain's CDR3 is CASSLDRYNEQFF. The CDR3 nucleotides read TGCGCCAGCAGCCTGGACAGATACAATGAGCAGTTCTTC.

On this clone: The same CDR3 is also encoded by other DNA sequences in this sample. The V and J genes are TRBV3-1 (or the pseudogene TRBV3-2) and TRBJ2-7; tentative D call: TRBD1 (6 bases). V dropped 1 base and J dropped 3 bases, with 7 bases sitting between them. CDR1 is LGHDT and CDR2 is YNNKEL in the germline V gene (reference sequence). CDR3 length: 13 amino acids. In nucleotides, the CDR3 is TGTGCCAGCAGCCAAGCGGACAGCTACGAGCAGTACTTC. It is translated as CASSQADSYEQYF.

Written as DNA, the CDR3 is TGTGCCAGCTCACCTGGCGGGGGCGCTGAGGAAAAACTGTTTTTT. Translated: CASSPGGGAEEKLFF. The chain uses TRBV18 and TRBJ1-4; D is perhaps TRBD1 (6 bases). V gave up 3 bases and J gave up 8 bases, with 16 bases separating them. The CDR3 length is 15 residues. Germline V gene sequence: CDR1 KGHSH, CDR2 LQKENI.

This clone was recorded a few times. The J gene is TRBJ1-6, the V gene TRBV6-2 or TRBV6-3; 8 bases are shared with TRBD1. V lost 6 bases, J lost 8 bases, and 9 bases stayed unmatched. The CDR3 has 15 amino acids. Germline-derived CDR1 and CDR2 are MNHEY and SVGEGT. In nucleotides, the CDR3 is TGTGCCAGCAGCGGACAGGGTTTGCGGGATTCACCCCTCCACTTT. Its protein product is CASSGQGLRDSPLHF.

The chain recombines TRBV10-3 with TRBJ2-1; TRBD1 agrees at 7 bases. V dropped 7 bases and J dropped 2; count of bases not matched to a gene: 8. The CDR3 loop spans 15 amino acids. Per the germline V gene, CDR1 is ENHRY and CDR2 is SYGVKD. CDR3 in DNA: TGTGCCATCAATTTCAACAGGGGACCCTACAATGAGCAGTTCTTC. Its protein product is CAINFNRGPYNEQFF.

The rearrangement links TRBV30 to TRBJ1-2; D perhaps matches TRBD1 (6 bases). There are 13 residues in the CDR3. V gave up 3 bases and J gave up 0 bases, with 8 bases separating them. CDR1 and CDR2 (germline): GTSNPN, SVGIG (reference sequence). Here the CDR3 reads CAWRDSTNYGYTF. In DNA, the CDR3 is TGTGCCTGGAGGGACAGTACTAACTATGGCTACACCTTC.

The chain employs TRBV27 and TRBJ1-1, with D hard to call. Deletions cut 0 bases from V and 1 base from J, with 6 bases between. Germline CDR1 MNHEY, CDR2 SMNVEV (reference sequence). This CDR3 contains 14 residues. The DNA of the CDR3 is TGTGCCAGCAGTTTATCGAACGGGAACACTGAAGCTTTCTTT. This translates into CASSLSNGNTEAFF.

The rearrangement joins TRBV18 to TRBJ2-7, with 9 bases fitting TRBD1. Germline CDR1 KGHSH, CDR2 LQKENI. CDR3 size: 16 residues. V shed 2 bases, J shed 2 bases, and the junction held 7 bases outside the gene matches. This chain's CDR3 is CASSPYGGTGTYEQYF. The CDR3 DNA follows: TGTGCCAGCTCACCATATGGCGGGACAGGGACCTACGAGCAGTACTTC.

This clone was counted between two and nine times. The genes are TRBV4-3 and TRBJ1-1; D is unresolved. The ends were cut back, 0 bases at V and 3 bases at J, with 5 bases in the middle. Germline-derived CDR1 and CDR2 are LGHNA and YSLEER. The CDR3 length is 13 residues. Here the CDR3 DNA reads TGCGCCAGCAGCCAAGATATAGACACTGAAGCTTTCTTT. The encoded protein is CASSQDIDTEAFF.

The gene calls are TRBV5-1 and TRBJ1-5; TRBD1 agrees at 7 bases. V lost 0 bases, J lost 8 bases, and 8 bases stayed unmatched. CDR1 SGHRS and CDR2 YFSETQ come from the germline V gene. CDR3 length: 15 amino acids. DNA for the CDR3: TGCGCCAGCAGCTTGGGCGACAGGGCTGGGGAGCCCCAGCATTTT. Translating it yields CASSLGDRAGEPQHF.

This chain joins TRBV5-1 and TRBJ2-1; D unclear. V was clipped by 0 bases and J by 5 bases, with 12 bases between them. CDR3 length: 15 residues. In germline, CDR1 is SGHRS, CDR2 YFSETQ. CDR3 residues: CASSLVAEPHNEQFF. The CDR3 region has the DNA TGCGCCAGCAGCTTGGTTGCGGAGCCCCACAATGAGCAGTTCTTC.

The J gene is TRBJ2-5, the V gene TRBV30; weak D call: TRBD1 (5 bases). V was clipped by 1 base and J by 4 bases, with 13 bases between them. The CDR3 spans 14 residues. Looked up from germline, CDR1 is GTSNPN and CDR2 is SVGIG (reference sequence). CDR3: CAWSGQGMGETQYF. The CDR3 DNA reads TGTGCCTGGAGTGGCCAGGGAATGGGAGAGACCCAGTACTTC. Looking up the rest from reference TRBV30 and TRBJ2-5 gives the full variable domain: SQTIHQWPATLVQPVGSPLSLECTVEGTSNPNLYWYRQAAGRGLQLLFYSVGIGQISSEVPQNLSASRPQDRQFILSSKKLLLSDSGFYLCAWSGQGMGETQYFGPGTRLLVL.

The chain recombines TRBV10-3 with TRBJ2-2; 13 bases fit TRBD2. This CDR3 comprises 15 residues. Germline V lookup: CDR1 ENHRY, CDR2 SYGVKD. V was clipped by 10 bases and J by 7 bases; unmatched bases: 9. This CDR3 is CASGLAGEILGELFF. The CDR3 coding sequence is TGTGCCAGTGGACTAGCGGGAGAGATTCTCGGGGAGCTGTTTTTT.

The rearrangement joins TRBV5-1 to TRBJ1-6; 10 bases align to TRBD1. Germline-derived CDR1 and CDR2 are SGHRS and YFSETQ. The CDR3 is 17 amino acids. The V and J ends lost 0 bases and 9 bases, in that order; junction bases with no gene match: 9. In DNA, the CDR3 is TGCGCCAGCAGCTTGGATGCTCTGACAGGGGGCACTTCACCCCTCCACTTT. It translates to CASSLDALTGGTSPLHF.

The chain combines TRBV5-1 with TRBJ2-7; D perhaps matches TRBD2 (6 bases). Germline lookup yields CDR1 SGHRS and CDR2 YFSETQ. The CDR3 spans 16 residues. V was cut by 0 bases and J by 5 bases, with 18 bases left in between. The CDR3 nucleotides read TGCGCCAGCAGCTTGGCCTCCAACCTACCGGGGGACGAGCAGTACTTC. Amino acid sequence: CASSLASNLPGDEQYF.

The chain is built from TRBV28 and TRBJ1-2; tentative D call: TRBD1 (5 bases). The germline gives CDR1 MDHEN, CDR2 SYDVKM. Trimming shortened V by 5 bases and J by 4 bases, and 20 bases separated the two germline ends. The CDR3 totals 16 residues. The CDR3 is CASSLNAGPGGYGYTF. The CDR3 region has the DNA TGTGCCAGCAGTCTAAACGCCGGACCGGGGGGCTATGGCTACACCTTC.

V and J are TRBV6-5 and TRBJ2-5, with 12 bases that match TRBD2. Trimming at V came to 6 bases and at J to 5 bases, leaving 7 bases not matched to a gene. The germline V gene has CDR1 MNHEY and CDR2 SVGAGI. The CDR3 totals 15 residues. The CDR3 loop reads CASSGLAGNYETQYF. As DNA, the CDR3 is TGTGCCAGCAGCGGACTAGCGGGGAACTATGAGACCCAGTACTTC.